The T cell receptor beta chain under discussion was sequenced for a study of graft-versus-host responses after intestinal transplantation. Whole-study context: Each transplant was multivisceral, liver-intestinal, or isolated intestinal. General study results and limits: Recipient-marrow GvH clones were detected, some having first appeared in ileum or blood. Declining HvG levels early post-transplant were linked to peak circulating GvH clone levels.

Germline CDR1 reads SGHTA; CDR2 reads FQGNSA. The V and J ends lost 5 bases and 2 bases respectively, with 15 bases between them. The CDR3 runs 15 residues. Of note for this clone: The target antigen is unknown.

Profiled with immunoSEQ multiplex PCR; TCRdb holds only in-frame clones, not every one. The data show more than 65,000 clones, around 92% seen once. This receptor was taken from a human donor who was the organ donor for an intestinal transplant. This material consisted of unstimulated CD8+ T cells sorted from spleen or lymph node cells, taken before transplant. The chain uses TRBV7-2 and TRBJ1-1; D unresolved. CDR3 amino acids: CASSPRHRLNTEAFF. The CDR3 DNA follows: TGTGCCAGCAGCCCTAGGCACCGGTTAAACACTGAAGCTTTCTTT.